This T cell receptor (beta chain) was obtained from a study of T-cell memory formation after mild COVID-19. Study overall: TCR clusters mostly belonged to single donors. Study-wide results and caveats: Among CD4+ contracting clones, most were CM and EM, and CD8+ ones EMRA. Later expanders leaned CD4+, whereas day 15 to 85 contracting clones were balanced CD4/CD8.

In the case of this clonotype: As yet, its antigen is unknown.

The germline gives CDR1 DFQATT, CDR2 SNEGSKA (reference sequence). V gave up 3 bases and J gave up 4 bases, with 15 bases separating them. The CDR3 is 14 residues long. Researchers used 5'RACE with constant-segment primers to make TCR alpha and TCR beta cDNA libraries that carry sample barcodes and UMIs. From the 5' RACE reads, TCRdb called clonotypes with MiXCR, one entry per CDR3 protein. This table has almost 550,000 distinct CDR3 sequences, about 20% appearing once. V usage is TRBV20-1 and J usage is TRBJ1-1, with D maybe TRBD1 (5 bases). Source material: PBMCs or a T cell subset sorted from them (not recorded which). The TCR sequence derives from an adult woman who had mild COVID-19 (a few samples of this study predate the infection). Cell type and time point are not known. In nucleotides, the CDR3 is TGCAGTGCTAGGTGGGTGGGGGTGAGCACTGAAGCTTTCTTT. Translation gives CSARWVGVSTEAFF.